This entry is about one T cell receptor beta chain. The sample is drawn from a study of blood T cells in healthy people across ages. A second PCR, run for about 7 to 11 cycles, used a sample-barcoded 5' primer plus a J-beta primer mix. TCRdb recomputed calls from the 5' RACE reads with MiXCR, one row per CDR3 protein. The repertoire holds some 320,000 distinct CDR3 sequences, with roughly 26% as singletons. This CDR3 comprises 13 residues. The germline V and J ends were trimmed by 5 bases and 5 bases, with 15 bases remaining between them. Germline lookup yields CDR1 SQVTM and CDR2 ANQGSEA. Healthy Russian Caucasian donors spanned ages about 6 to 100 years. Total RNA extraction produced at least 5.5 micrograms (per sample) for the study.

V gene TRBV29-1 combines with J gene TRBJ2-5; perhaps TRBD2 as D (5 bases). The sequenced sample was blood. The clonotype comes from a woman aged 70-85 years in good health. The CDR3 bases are TGCAGCGTTCAGCCCCGGGAAAGGGAGACCCAGTACTTC. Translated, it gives CSVQPRERETQYF.